The clone carrying this TCR beta chain was observed a few times. Sequenced by immunoSEQ multiplex PCR; TCRdb stores in-frame clones only, minus some. Among 110,000 to 150,000 clones listed, around 84% were seen once. These data are taken from a study of blood T cell repertoires in COVID-19. Study background: Spain, Italy and the United States supplied samples that represented acute and convalescent COVID-19. T cells, B-cell-depleted T cells, or PBMCs supplied cDNA or gDNA.

Trimming stripped 3 bases from V and 5 bases from J, with 10 bases between. The CDR3 runs 14 residues. Germline V gene sequence: CDR1 LGHNA, CDR2 YSLEER. The rearrangement links TRBV4-3 to TRBJ1-4; D perhaps matches TRBD1 (5 bases). The source of this sequence is a woman aged 50 to 60 with acute or convalescent COVID-19. The sample was peripheral blood. Here the CDR3 reads CASSQVQGNEKLFF. DNA of the CDR3: TGCGCCAGCAGCCAGGTGCAGGGAAATGAAAAACTGTTTTTT.